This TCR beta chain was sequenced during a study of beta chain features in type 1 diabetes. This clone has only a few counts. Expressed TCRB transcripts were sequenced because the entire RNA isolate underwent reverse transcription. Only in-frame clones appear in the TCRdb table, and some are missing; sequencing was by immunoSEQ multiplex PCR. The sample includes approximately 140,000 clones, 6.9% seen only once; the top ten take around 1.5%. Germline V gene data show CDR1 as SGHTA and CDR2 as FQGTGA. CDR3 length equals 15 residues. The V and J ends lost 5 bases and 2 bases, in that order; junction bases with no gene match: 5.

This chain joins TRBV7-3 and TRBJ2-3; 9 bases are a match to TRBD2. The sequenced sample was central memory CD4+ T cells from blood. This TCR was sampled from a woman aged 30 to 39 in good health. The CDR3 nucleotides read TGTGCCAGCAGCCGACGGACTAGCGACACAGATACGCAGTATTTT. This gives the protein CASSRRTSDTDTQYF. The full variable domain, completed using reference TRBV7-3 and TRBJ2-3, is GAGVSQTPSNKVTEKGKYVELRCDPISGHTALYWYRQSLGQGPEFLIYFQGTGAADDSGLPNDRFFAVRPEGSVSTLKIQRTERGDSAVYLCASSRRTSDTDTQYFGPGTRLTVL.